These 5 T cell receptor beta chains originate from one sample sequenced in a study of blood T cell repertoires in COVID-19. Measured with immunoSEQ multiplex PCR; TCRdb has only the in-frame clones, and not every one. The data contain around 150,000 clones, 60% to 80% of them singletons. The source material was peripheral blood. Receptor source: an older man with acute or convalescent COVID-19.

This clone has just a few counts. The chain carries TRBV7-2 and TRBJ1-4; 9 bases match TRBD1. V lost 5 bases and J lost 8; bases outside the gene matches: 6. The CDR3 is 14 amino acids. Looked up from germline, CDR1 is SGHTA and CDR2 is FQGNSA. CDR3 sequence: CASSQGQGREKLFF. The CDR3 coding sequence is TGTGCCAGCAGCCAGGGACAGGGAAGGGAAAAACTGTTTTTT.

The chain combines TRBV29-1 with TRBJ2-3; 8 nucleotides line up with TRBD1. J lost 2 bases, V lost 6 bases, and 10 bases had no gene match. There are 15 residues in the CDR3. In germline, CDR1 is SQVTM, CDR2 ANQGSEA. CDR3 nucleotides: TGCAGCGTCCACCGGGACAGGACCACCACAGATACGCAGTATTTT. It codes for CSVHRDRTTTDTQYF.

There are a few counts of this clone. CDR3 DNA sequence: TGTGCCAGCAGTTCTAACACCGGGGAGCTGTTTTTT. This gives the protein CASSSNTGELFF. This rearrangement joins TRBV6-2 or TRBV6-3 to TRBJ2-2; D is uncertain. Trimming pared 4 bases from V and 2 bases from J, leaving 2 bases between. The CDR3 sequence is 12 residues long. Germline CDR1 reads MNHEY; CDR2 reads SVGEGT.

J is TRBJ2-7 and V is TRBV19, with a tentative D call TRBD1 (6 bases). Per the germline V gene, CDR1 is LNHDA and CDR2 is SQIVND (reference sequence). There are 14 residues in the CDR3. Trimming cost V 9 bases and J 6 bases, with 21 bases left between them. For the CDR3, the DNA is TGTGCCAGCAGTTACGAACCCAGGGGCGCCGAGCAGTACTTC. It codes for CASSYEPRGAEQYF. The entire variable domain, with the rest obtained from reference TRBV19 and TRBJ2-7, is as follows: DGGITQSPKYLFRKEGQNVTLSCEQNLNHDAMYWYRQDPGQGLRLIYYSQIVNDFQKGDIAEGYSVSREKKESFPLTVTSAQKNPTAFYLCASSYEPRGAEQYFGPGTRLTVT.

The chain is built from TRBV6-5 and TRBJ1-1; D ambiguous. V lost 8 bases to trimming and J lost 13 bases, with 23 bases between them. The CDR3 extends over 13 amino acids. Germline lookup yields CDR1 MNHEY and CDR2 SVGAGI. The CDR3 sequence is CASQRLSSEGGFF. Written as DNA, the CDR3 is TGTGCCAGCCAGCGGCTCAGCTCAGAAGGCGGTTTCTTT.